This passage covers 5 T cell receptor beta chains from one sample sequenced in a study of blood T cells in healthy people across ages. It was with a sample-barcoded 5' primer and a J-beta primer mix that a second PCR of roughly 7 to 12 cycles was run. MiXCR, applied by TCRdb to the 5' RACE reads, yields one record per CDR3 protein. There are about 1.5 million distinct CDR3 sequences in the sample; 40% to 45% occur only once, and approximately 4.1% lies in the top ten. The sequencing input was blood. Receptors were obtained from a woman younger than 35 in good health.

About this clonotype: A read error is possible here, since a much larger clone lies one base away. The chain couples TRBV28 to TRBJ2-7, with a tentative D call TRBD2 (6 bases). Matching the DNA end better, TRBJ2-5 makes the J call doubtful. The CDR3 extends over 14 amino acids. The germline gives CDR1 MDHEN, CDR2 SYDVKM. The CDR3: CACSDPGTWETQYF. The CDR3, as DNA: TGTGCCTGCAGCGATCCCGGGACTTGGGAGACCCAGTACTTC.

This clonotype occurred once. This chain links TRBV20-1 with TRBJ1-1; D gene uncertain. The CDR3 runs to 13 residues. V lost 3 bases and J 5 bases, leaving 13 bases between the germline ends. Germline V lookup: CDR1 DFQATT, CDR2 SNEGSKA (reference sequence). CDR3 nucleotides: TGCAGTGCTAGCCACCCTAGGGAGACTGAAGCTTTCTTT. Its translation is CSASHPRETEAFF.

This clonotype showed up many times. This chain uses TRBV7-2 with TRBJ2-3; D gene ambiguous. In germline, CDR1 is SGHTA, CDR2 FQGNSA. Trimming removed 5 bases from V and 6 bases from J, with 9 bases in between. This CDR3 is built from 12 residues. As DNA, the CDR3 is TGTGCCAGCAGCCCATATAGCGATACGCAGTATTTT. It specifies CASSPYSDTQYF.

The rearrangement joins TRBV5-6 to TRBJ2-5; the D gene is possibly TRBD1 (6 bases). The CDR3 is 14 amino acids. The V and J ends lost 4 bases and 1 base respectively, with 11 bases between them. CDR1 and CDR2 (germline): SGHDT, YYEEEE. CDR3 amino acids: CASSTQGSQETQYF. Written as DNA, the CDR3 is TGTGCCAGCAGCACACAGGGATCCCAAGAGACCCAGTACTTC.

This clonotype was seen at least ten times. This chain links TRBV10-3 with TRBJ2-7; 9 positions match TRBD2. Per germline, CDR1 ENHRY and CDR2 SYGVKD. With V trimmed by 10 bases and J by 5 bases, 6 bases remained unmatched. The CDR3 spans 12 residues. CDR3 amino acids: CATRAGGDEQYF. CDR3 in DNA: TGTGCCACGAGAGCGGGAGGCGACGAGCAGTACTTC.